Listed below are T cell receptor beta chains from one sample, sequenced in a study of beta chain features in type 1 diabetes. The assay was immunoSEQ multiplex PCR, and TCRdb's table has in-frame clones only and misses some. The sample holds a few hundred thousand clones, roughly 14% seen once. Sequenced input: naive CD4+ T cells from blood. The source of these receptors is a young woman with type 1 diabetes. Both conserved end residues are part of each CDR3. D genes are given only for firm matches. For some rows the clone size is stated as once, few or many, or as a class when expanded; others skip it.

j_call: TRBJ2-5; d_call: TRBD1; clone_size: few; v_call: TRBV27; cdr3_nt: TGTGCCAGCAGTTCCATCGGGACAGGGGGTTTCGAGACCCAGTACTTC; cdr3_aa: CASSSIGTGGFETQYF
j_call: TRBJ1-4; d_call: -; clone_size: -; v_call: TRBV28; cdr3_nt: TGTGCCAGCAGCCAAGTGGGGGCCACTAATGAAAAACTGTTTTTT; cdr3_aa: CASSQVGATNEKLFF
j_call: TRBJ2-3; d_call: TRBD1; clone_size: -; v_call: TRBV4-3; cdr3_nt: TGCGCCAGCAGCTCCCAAGTGTCCCGACAGGGGGAGACAGATACGCAGTATTTT; cdr3_aa: CASSSQVSRQGETDTQYF
j_call: TRBJ1-1; d_call: -; clone_size: -; v_call: TRBV18; cdr3_nt: TGTGCCAGCTCTCAAGGACAGCGGAGGTTGAACACTGAAGCTTTCTTT; cdr3_aa: CASSQGQRRLNTEAFF
j_call: TRBJ2-3; d_call: -; clone_size: few; v_call: TRBV6-5; cdr3_nt: TGTGCCAGTGGGAACGGGGGTCGCACAGATACGCAGTATTTT; cdr3_aa: CASGNGGRTDTQYF
j_call: TRBJ2-5; d_call: TRBD2; clone_size: few; v_call: TRBV7-9; cdr3_nt: TGTGCCAGCAGCCGCCGGGCTAGCGGATTAGAGACCCAGTACTTC; cdr3_aa: CASSRRASGLETQYF
j_call: TRBJ2-7; d_call: -; clone_size: -; v_call: TRBV10-2; cdr3_nt: TGCGCCAGCAGTGGAGGACGGCGGGTCTACGAGCAGTACTTC; cdr3_aa: CASSGGRRVYEQYF
j_call: TRBJ1-1; d_call: TRBD1; clone_size: few; v_call: TRBV2; cdr3_nt: TGTGCCAGCAGTGAGGACAGGCTAGGGCACACTGAAGCTTTCTTT; cdr3_aa: CASSEDRLGHTEAFF
j_call: TRBJ2-5; d_call: TRBD1; clone_size: -; v_call: TRBV7-2; cdr3_nt: TGTGCCAGCAGCCTCGGACAGGGAGAGACCCAGTACTTC; cdr3_aa: CASSLGQGETQYF
j_call: TRBJ2-1; d_call: TRBD2; clone_size: -; v_call: TRBV30; cdr3_nt: TGTGCCTGGACTAGCGGGACCTACAATGAGCAGTTCTTC; cdr3_aa: CAWTSGTYNEQFF
j_call: TRBJ2-1; d_call: TRBD2; clone_size: -; v_call: TRBV19; cdr3_nt: TGTGCCAGTAGTATGGGGGGAGGGCCGGTTAATGAGCAGTTCTTC; cdr3_aa: CASSMGGGPVNEQFF
j_call: TRBJ2-4; d_call: TRBD1; clone_size: few; v_call: TRBV5-1; cdr3_nt: TGCGCCAGCAGTTCTGGACAGGGGGAGGCCAAAAACATTCAGTACTTC; cdr3_aa: CASSSGQGEAKNIQYF
j_call: TRBJ2-2; d_call: -; clone_size: -; v_call: TRBV30; cdr3_nt: TGTGCCTGGAGTAGAACCACTAGTACCGGGGAGCTGTTTTTT; cdr3_aa: CAWSRTTSTGELFF
j_call: TRBJ2-5; d_call: TRBD2; clone_size: -; v_call: TRBV18; cdr3_nt: TGTGCCAGCTCACCTGGGACTAGCGGGCAAGAGACCCAGTACTTC; cdr3_aa: CASSPGTSGQETQYF
j_call: TRBJ2-1; d_call: -; clone_size: few; v_call: TRBV5-4; cdr3_nt: TGTGCCAGCAGCTTGGACAGCTCGGACTACAATGAGCAGTTCTTC; cdr3_aa: CASSLDSSDYNEQFF
j_call: TRBJ1-1; d_call: TRBD1; clone_size: few; v_call: TRBV5-6; cdr3_nt: TGTGCCAGCAGCCTCAGGACAGGGCTCACTGAAGCTTTCTTT; cdr3_aa: CASSLRTGLTEAFF
j_call: TRBJ1-2; d_call: -; clone_size: few; v_call: TRBV7-2; cdr3_nt: TGTGCCAGCAGCTTAGAAGGGGGTCATGGCTACACCTTC; cdr3_aa: CASSLEGGHGYTF
j_call: TRBJ2-2; d_call: -; clone_size: -; v_call: TRBV30; cdr3_nt: TGTGCCTGGAGGCGCATCGCCGGGGAGCTGTTTTTT; cdr3_aa: CAWRRIAGELFF
j_call: TRBJ1-5; d_call: TRBD1; clone_size: -; v_call: TRBV23-1; cdr3_nt: TGCGCCAGCAGGGGGGACAGGGCTAATCAGCCCCAGCATTTT; cdr3_aa: CASRGDRANQPQHF